A selection of T cell receptor beta chains follows, all from one sample in a study of sequential checkpoint blockade in melanoma. Clones were sequenced by immunoSEQ multiplex PCR, and TCRdb holds only the in-frame ones, with some missing. The sample gives some 7,000 clones, under 30% of which show up once; around 25% is in the top ten. The sample was tumor tissue (inferred from file names), taken from a patient given nivolumab and ipilimumab in sequence. These receptors originate from a human donor with melanoma. The CDR3 runs from the conserved cysteine through the conserved F or W. The order of the fields is V gene, D gene, J gene, clone size, CDR3 DNA, CDR3 protein. The D gene is left open where the match is weak. Clone size is given for some rows only: seen once, a few or many times, or a class if the clone is expanded.

V gene: TRBV7-7
D gene: TRBD1
J gene: TRBJ1-1
clone size: many
CDR3 DNA: TGTGCCAGCAGCCGGGGGACAGGGAACACTGAAGCTTTCTTT
CDR3 protein: CASSRGTGNTEAFF

V gene: TRBV6-8
D gene: .
J gene: TRBJ2-7
clone size: many
CDR3 DNA: TGTGCCAGCAGCCTTGAGAGGGGGTCCTACGAGCAGTACTTC
CDR3 protein: CASSLERGSYEQYF

V gene: TRBV14
D gene: .
J gene: TRBJ2-5
clone size: .
CDR3 DNA: TGTGCCAGCAGCGCGAGGGTGCTCCAAGAGACCCAGTACTTC
CDR3 protein: CASSARVLQETQYF

V gene: TRBV6-8
D gene: .
J gene: TRBJ2-6
clone size: medium-sized
CDR3 DNA: TGTGCCAGCAGTGAGAGGACGGCCCCCATAGTAGCCAACGTCCTGACTTTC
CDR3 protein: CASSERTAPIVANVLTF

V gene: TRBV11-3
D gene: .
J gene: TRBJ1-3
clone size: many
CDR3 DNA: TGTGCCAGCAGTTACGGGACTGCTGGAAACACCATATATTTT
CDR3 protein: CASSYGTAGNTIYF

V gene: TRBV6-8
D gene: .
J gene: TRBJ2-2
clone size: medium-sized
CDR3 DNA: TGTGCCAGCAGTTACGAATTAACCGGGGAGCTGTTTTTT
CDR3 protein: CASSYELTGELFF

V gene: TRBV19
D gene: .
J gene: TRBJ1-2
clone size: .
CDR3 DNA: TGTGCCAGTAGCGACGCAGCCAGGAACTATGGCTACACCTTC
CDR3 protein: CASSDAARNYGYTF

V gene: TRBV19
D gene: .
J gene: TRBJ1-1
clone size: few
CDR3 DNA: TGTGCCAGTAACCTTGGGGGCACTGAAGCTTTCTTT
CDR3 protein: CASNLGGTEAFF

V gene: TRBV6-8
D gene: TRBD2
J gene: TRBJ2-1
clone size: few
CDR3 DNA: TGTGCCAGCAGTTACTCGGGAGGGAGGAATGAGCAGTTCTTC
CDR3 protein: CASSYSGGRNEQFF

V gene: TRBV30
D gene: .
J gene: TRBJ2-3
clone size: once
CDR3 DNA: TGTGCCTGGAGTCCGACCTCAGGGTCAGATACGCAGTATTTT
CDR3 protein: CAWSPTSGSDTQYF

V gene: TRBV15
D gene: TRBD2
J gene: TRBJ2-3
clone size: .
CDR3 DNA: TGTGCCACCAGCAGACTAGCGGGAGGCACAGATACGCAGTATTTT
CDR3 protein: CATSRLAGGTDTQYF

V gene: TRBV29-1
D gene: TRBD2
J gene: TRBJ2-1
clone size: .
CDR3 DNA: TGCAGCGTTGAATCAGGTGGACTAGGAGAGAGCTCCTACAATGAGCAGTTCTTC
CDR3 protein: CSVESGGLGESSYNEQFF

V gene: TRBV18
D gene: TRBD2
J gene: TRBJ2-1
clone size: .
CDR3 DNA: TGTGCCAGCTCACCACCTATTTGGACTAGCGGGACCTCCTACAATGAGCAGTTCTTC
CDR3 protein: CASSPPIWTSGTSYNEQFF

V gene: TRBV28
D gene: TRBD1
J gene: TRBJ2-1
clone size: .
CDR3 DNA: TGTGCCAGCAACTCGGGACAGGCCTACAATGAGCAGTTCTTC
CDR3 protein: CASNSGQAYNEQFF

V gene: TRBV5-1
D gene: .
J gene: TRBJ2-7
clone size: .
CDR3 DNA: TGCGCCAGCAGCTTGGATGTCCGGCCCTTAGGACACGAGCAGTACTTC
CDR3 protein: CASSLDVRPLGHEQYF

V gene: TRBV11-3
D gene: TRBD1
J gene: TRBJ1-2
clone size: .
CDR3 DNA: TGTGCCAGCAGCTTTTTCCTGACTGCCGGGACAGAGAGCAGGGGCTACACCTTC
CDR3 protein: CASSFFLTAGTESRGYTF

V gene: TRBV29-1
D gene: TRBD1
J gene: TRBJ1-4
clone size: .
CDR3 DNA: TGCAGCGGCCGGGACAGGGGTGAAAAACTGTTTTTT
CDR3 protein: CSGRDRGEKLFF

V gene: TRBV14
D gene: .
J gene: TRBJ2-3
clone size: .
CDR3 DNA: TGTGCCAGCAGCCAATGGGGCACAGATACGCAGTATTTT
CDR3 protein: CASSQWGTDTQYF

V gene: TRBV6-8
D gene: .
J gene: TRBJ2-1
clone size: .
CDR3 DNA: TGTGCCAGCAGTTCGGCTCAGACTAGAAAAAATGAGCAGTTCTTC
CDR3 protein: CASSSAQTRKNEQFF

V gene: TRBV6-8
D gene: .
J gene: TRBJ2-2
clone size: medium-sized
CDR3 DNA: TGTGCCAGCAGCTTTCTCACCGGGGAGCTGTTTTTT
CDR3 protein: CASSFLTGELFF

V gene: TRBV7-4
D gene: .
J gene: TRBJ2-1
clone size: .
CDR3 DNA: TGCGCCAGCAGCCCGACGGGCTCCTACAATGAGCAGTTCTTC
CDR3 protein: CASSPTGSYNEQFF

V gene: TRBV6-8
D gene: TRBD2
J gene: TRBJ2-2
clone size: few
CDR3 DNA: TGTGCCAGCAGTTACGGGACTAGCGGGAGTGAGGGCGGGGAGCTGTTTTTT
CDR3 protein: CASSYGTSGSEGGELFF

V gene: TRBV5-1
D gene: .
J gene: TRBJ1-2
clone size: .
CDR3 DNA: TGCGCCAGCAGCTCCTCCCCGGACGGACGCGCCTTCTATGGCTACACCTTC
CDR3 protein: CASSSSPDGRAFYGYTF

V gene: TRBV6-7
D gene: .
J gene: TRBJ2-7
clone size: many
CDR3 DNA: TGTGCCAGCAGGAGGATCTACGAGCAGTACTTC
CDR3 protein: CASRRIYEQYF

V gene: TRBV19
D gene: .
J gene: TRBJ1-3
clone size: .
CDR3 DNA: TGTGCCAGTAGTCGGGGGATCGGCCCTGGAAACACCATATATTTT
CDR3 protein: CASSRGIGPGNTIYF

V gene: TRBV10-3
D gene: .
J gene: TRBJ1-2
clone size: few
CDR3 DNA: TGTGCCATCAGTGAGTCGGAAGGGCTCTATGGCTACACCTTC
CDR3 protein: CAISESEGLYGYTF

V gene: TRBV6-8
D gene: TRBD1
J gene: TRBJ2-7
clone size: few
CDR3 DNA: TGTGCCAGCAGCCGCCGCGACAGGGGGTATGAGCAGTACTTC
CDR3 protein: CASSRRDRGYEQYF

V gene: TRBV6-8
D gene: TRBD1
J gene: TRBJ1-2
clone size: .
CDR3 DNA: TGTGCCAGCAGTTACGGCCGGGACAGGGTAGACTATGGCTACACCTTC
CDR3 protein: CASSYGRDRVDYGYTF

V gene: TRBV12-5
D gene: .
J gene: TRBJ2-1
clone size: .
CDR3 DNA: TGTGCTAGTGGTTTGATGCCGTTAAGTGAGCAGTTCTTC
CDR3 protein: CASGLMPLSEQFF

V gene: TRBV5-1
D gene: TRBD2
J gene: TRBJ2-7
clone size: .
CDR3 DNA: TGCGCCAGCAGCGACCCCTCTAGCGGGAGGCCCTACGAGCAGTACTTC
CDR3 protein: CASSDPSSGRPYEQYF

V gene: TRBV19
D gene: .
J gene: TRBJ2-3
clone size: once
CDR3 DNA: TGTGCCAGTAGTATAGATGGGGTTGAAACAGATACGCAGTATTTT
CDR3 protein: CASSIDGVETDTQYF

V gene: TRBV28
D gene: .
J gene: TRBJ1-3
clone size: medium-sized
CDR3 DNA: TGTGCCAGCAGTTTGGTATCAGGTGTTGGAAACACCATATATTTT
CDR3 protein: CASSLVSGVGNTIYF

V gene: TRBV18
D gene: .
J gene: TRBJ2-3
clone size: .
CDR3 DNA: TGTGCCAGCTCACCACTTAGCACAGATACGCAGTATTTT
CDR3 protein: CASSPLSTDTQYF

V gene: TRBV5-1
D gene: .
J gene: TRBJ2-1
clone size: .
CDR3 DNA: TGCGCCAGCAGCCTGACTAGTACGCGCAATGAGCAGTTCTTC
CDR3 protein: CASSLTSTRNEQFF

V gene: TRBV19
D gene: .
J gene: TRBJ2-7
clone size: .
CDR3 DNA: TGTGCCAGTCGCGGGACTGCCTACGAGCAGTACTTC
CDR3 protein: CASRGTAYEQYF

V gene: TRBV18
D gene: .
J gene: TRBJ2-5
clone size: .
CDR3 DNA: TGTGCCAGCTCACCAATTGGCGGGTTCGGAGAGACCCAGTACTTC
CDR3 protein: CASSPIGGFGETQYF

V gene: TRBV6-8
D gene: .
J gene: TRBJ2-6
clone size: .
CDR3 DNA: TGTGCCAGCAGTGATTCTGGGGCCAACGTCCTGACTTTC
CDR3 protein: CASSDSGANVLTF

V gene: TRBV7-6
D gene: TRBD2
J gene: TRBJ2-3
clone size: .
CDR3 DNA: TGTGCCAGCAGCTTAGTGGGACTAGCGGGAGTAGCTGATACGCAGTATTTT
CDR3 protein: CASSLVGLAGVADTQYF

V gene: TRBV12-5
D gene: .
J gene: TRBJ1-1
clone size: .
CDR3 DNA: TGTGCTAGTGGTTTGCGGTTAAACACTGAAGCTTTCTTT
CDR3 protein: CASGLRLNTEAFF

V gene: TRBV5-1
D gene: .
J gene: TRBJ2-3
clone size: .
CDR3 DNA: TGCGCCAGCAGCTTGGACTTGGGGAGCACAGATACGCAGTATTTT
CDR3 protein: CASSLDLGSTDTQYF

V gene: TRBV6-8
D gene: TRBD2
J gene: TRBJ2-3
clone size: .
CDR3 DNA: TGTGCCAGCAGACCATCTAGCGGGTTCACAGATACGCAGTATTTT
CDR3 protein: CASRPSSGFTDTQYF

V gene: TRBV9
D gene: .
J gene: TRBJ2-6
clone size: .
CDR3 DNA: TGTGCCAGCAGCGTAGCTGGATGGGGTGGCGTGGGTTCTGGGGCCAACGTCCTGACTTTC
CDR3 protein: CASSVAGWGGVGSGANVLTF

V gene: TRBV14
D gene: .
J gene: TRBJ1-1
clone size: .
CDR3 DNA: TGTGCCAGCAGCCAATCAGGGTCTGAAGCTTTCTTT
CDR3 protein: CASSQSGSEAFF

V gene: TRBV6-8
D gene: TRBD1
J gene: TRBJ1-2
clone size: few
CDR3 DNA: TGTGCCATCAGTGGGCAGGGGGGCTCTGGCTACACCTTC
CDR3 protein: CAISGQGGSGYTF

V gene: TRBV9
D gene: .
J gene: TRBJ1-3
clone size: medium-sized
CDR3 DNA: TGTGCCAGCAGCGTAGATGGCCACTCTGGAAACACCATATATTTT
CDR3 protein: CASSVDGHSGNTIYF

V gene: TRBV30
D gene: .
J gene: TRBJ1-1
clone size: .
CDR3 DNA: TGTGCCTGGGGACAAAACACTGAAGCTTTCTTT
CDR3 protein: CAWGQNTEAFF

V gene: TRBV9
D gene: .
J gene: TRBJ2-7
clone size: few
CDR3 DNA: TGTGCCAGCAGTGATCCTCGGGGATTACCGGGCTACCTGGGGATCTTTACCTACGAGCAGTACTTC
CDR3 protein: CASSDPRGLPGYLGIFTYEQYF

V gene: TRBV11-3
D gene: .
J gene: TRBJ1-1
clone size: few
CDR3 DNA: TGTGCCAGCAGCCTAATGGGGGTCCAGAGCACTGAAGCTTTCTTT
CDR3 protein: CASSLMGVQSTEAFF

V gene: TRBV11-3
D gene: .
J gene: TRBJ2-2
clone size: many
CDR3 DNA: TGTGCCAGCAGCCGGCGACTAGAACCCGGGGAGCTGTTTTTT
CDR3 protein: CASSRRLEPGELFF

V gene: TRBV4-1
D gene: .
J gene: TRBJ2-7
clone size: many
CDR3 DNA: TGCGCCAGCAGCCAAGGGGTGTCGCTAGAAGAGCAGTACTTC
CDR3 protein: CASSQGVSLEEQYF

V gene: TRBV11-3
D gene: .
J gene: TRBJ1-2
clone size: many
CDR3 DNA: TGTGCCAGCAGCTTCCAAGGGGCAGGGACCGCTGGCGGCTACACCTTC
CDR3 protein: CASSFQGAGTAGGYTF

V gene: TRBV11-3
D gene: .
J gene: TRBJ1-1
clone size: many
CDR3 DNA: TGTGCCAGCAGCCAAGCCGGGGGGCAATCTGAAGCTTTCTTT
CDR3 protein: CASSQAGGQSEAFF

V gene: TRBV15
D gene: TRBD1
J gene: TRBJ1-2
clone size: .
CDR3 DNA: TGTGCCACCAGCAGGGCTCGGGGACAGAACTATGGCTACACCTTC
CDR3 protein: CATSRARGQNYGYTF